The present T cell receptor beta chain was sequenced within a study of post-analysis software for immune sequencing data. Whole-study context: Included courses were relapsing-remitting and secondary progressive multiple sclerosis; progressive-relapsing multiple sclerosis was also included.

In this sample, this clonotype turned up many times. The target antigen is unknown. The TCR beta cDNA libraries carried unique molecular identifiers. It was from roughly 1 to 10 million T cells that about 540,000 cDNA molecules came. A single record per CDR3 protein comes from TCRdb applying MiXCR to the PCR reads. Here the sample spans just over 250,000 distinct CDR3 sequences, 36% being singletons. Study findings and constraints: Diversity measured as normalized Chao1 was significantly lower in multiple sclerosis patients than in controls. Elevated frequency relative to controls characterized four to six TRBV segments in patients, TRBV5-6, TRBV5-1 and TRBV20-1 among them.

The trim removed 5 bases at V and 6 bases at J, leaving 14 bases unmatched. This CDR3 has 17 residues. Germline-derived CDR1 and CDR2 are SGHVS and FNYEAQ. The source is a girl aged 5 to 17 with multiple sclerosis. The material sequenced was blood. J is TRBJ1-4 and V is TRBV7-6; 8 nucleotides match TRBD1. The CDR3 nucleotides are TGTGCCAGCAGCCAAGGGCGGACCGGGACAGGAGATGAAAAACTGTTTTTT. Protein product: CASSQGRTGTGDEKLFF.